This record concerns one TCR beta chain sequence. Its antigen is not identified. The authors prepared the TCRbeta library with unique molecular identifiers. From the PCR reads, TCRdb called clonotypes with MiXCR, one entry per CDR3 protein. The table shows over 85,000 distinct CDR3 sequences, with 4.5% to 7.5% occurring only once. These data belong to a study of T-cell reconstitution after alpha-beta-depleted transplantation in children. Study results and caveats: Expanded clones from the graft, numbering several hundred, reportedly supplied alpha-beta T cells about two months after transplant. The origin of high day-60 TCRbeta diversity in some patients lay in surviving recipient T cells and thymic progenitors.

This CDR3 comprises 15 residues. V was shortened by 4 bases and J by 0 bases, with 12 bases between the two germline ends. Sequencing was performed on PBMCs, mostly from graft donor cells, taken 60 days after TCRalphabeta/CD19-depleted stem cell transplant. V gene TRBV12-3 or TRBV12-4 combines with J gene TRBJ1-2; possible D gene TRBD1, 6 bases. The source of this sequence is a female patient aged 2 to 10 who had a stem cell transplant for Fanconi anemia, so the T cells may come from the graft donor. The CDR3, as DNA: TGTGCCAGCAGTTCACAGGGTGTAGCTAACTATGGCTACACCTTC. Its translation is CASSSQGVANYGYTF.